The clone carrying this TCR beta chain was observed many times. TCRdb redid the calling of the reads with MiXCR, one entry per CDR3 protein. The data show 250,000 or so distinct CDR3 sequences, about 17% seen once. V was pared by 1 base and J by 5 bases, with 12 bases between. Germline V gives CDR1 SEHNR, CDR2 FQNEAQ (reference sequence). The length of the CDR3 is 15 residues. These data are taken from a study of T cell repertoires in cytomegalovirus infection. Background on the study: CMV infection plus the matching HLA type was flagged by public TCR beta signatures.

The chain links TRBV7-9 to TRBJ1-5; D is uncertain. Sequencing was carried out using CD8+ T cells from PBMCs. This receptor was identified in a human donor in good health (CMV status not recorded). Some clones in this sample may be carry-over from other donors' samples. The CDR3 loop reads CASSLGWSGDQPQHF. The DNA of the CDR3 is TGTGCCAGCAGCTTAGGGTGGTCAGGAGATCAGCCCCAGCATTTT.